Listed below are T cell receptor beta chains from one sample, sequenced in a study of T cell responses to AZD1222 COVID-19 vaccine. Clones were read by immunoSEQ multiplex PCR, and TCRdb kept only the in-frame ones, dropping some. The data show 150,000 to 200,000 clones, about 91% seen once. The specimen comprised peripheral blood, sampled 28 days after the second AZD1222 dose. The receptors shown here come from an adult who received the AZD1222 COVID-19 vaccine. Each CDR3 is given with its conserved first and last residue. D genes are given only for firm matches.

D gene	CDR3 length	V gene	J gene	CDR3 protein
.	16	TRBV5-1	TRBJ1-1	CASSLYPESTNTEAFF
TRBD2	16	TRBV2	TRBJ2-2	CASSRTGTSNTGELFF
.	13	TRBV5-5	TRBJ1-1	CASKGTRNTEAFF
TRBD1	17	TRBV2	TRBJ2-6	CASTGGRGLAGANVLTF
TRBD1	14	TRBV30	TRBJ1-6	CAWSWDRENSPLHF
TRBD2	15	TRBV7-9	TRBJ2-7	CASIQVGGSSYEQYF
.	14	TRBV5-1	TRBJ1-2	CASSLDAGITGYTF
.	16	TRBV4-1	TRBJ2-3	CASGQLIKGRTDTQYF
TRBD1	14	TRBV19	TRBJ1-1	CASRGTGGTTEAFF
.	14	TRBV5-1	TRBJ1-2	CASSLDRVSYGYTF
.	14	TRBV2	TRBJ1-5	CASSDRQANQPQHF
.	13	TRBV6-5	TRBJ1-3	CASSWAAGNTIYF
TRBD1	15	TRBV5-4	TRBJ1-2	CASSGPGQGALGYTF
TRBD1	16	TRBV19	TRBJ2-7	CASSITTGTGVYEQYF
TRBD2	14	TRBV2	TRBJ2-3	CASSRLADTDTQYF
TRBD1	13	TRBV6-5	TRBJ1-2	CASRTGDIYGYTF
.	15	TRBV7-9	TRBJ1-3	CASSFRSTSGNTIYF
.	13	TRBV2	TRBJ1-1	CATLVGGNTEAFF
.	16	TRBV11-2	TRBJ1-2	CASSLDAGVRLYGYTF
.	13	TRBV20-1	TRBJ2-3	CSASFLGRDTQYF
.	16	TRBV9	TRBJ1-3	CASSRSGALSGNTIYF
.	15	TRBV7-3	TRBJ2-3	CASSPGGRGTDTQYF
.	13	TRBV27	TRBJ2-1	CASSLSGSNEQFF
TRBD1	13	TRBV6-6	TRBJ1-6	CASRQGANSPLHF
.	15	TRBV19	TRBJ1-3	CASSIFGGPGNTIYF
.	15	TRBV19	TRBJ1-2	CASSIRGTGYYGYTF
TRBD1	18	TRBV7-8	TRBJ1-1	CASSLSRQGALFFTEAFF